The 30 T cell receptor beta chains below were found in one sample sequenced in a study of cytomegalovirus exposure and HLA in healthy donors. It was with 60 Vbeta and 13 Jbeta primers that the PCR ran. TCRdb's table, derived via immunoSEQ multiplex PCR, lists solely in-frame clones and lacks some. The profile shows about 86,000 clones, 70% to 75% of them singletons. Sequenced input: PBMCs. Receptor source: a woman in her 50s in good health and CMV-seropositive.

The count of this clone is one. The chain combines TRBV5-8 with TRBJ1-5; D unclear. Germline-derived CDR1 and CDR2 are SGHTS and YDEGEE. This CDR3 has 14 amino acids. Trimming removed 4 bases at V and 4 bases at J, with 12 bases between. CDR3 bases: TGTGCCAGCAGCGAAAGGCAGGCGAATCAGCCCCAGCATTTT. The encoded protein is CASSERQANQPQHF.

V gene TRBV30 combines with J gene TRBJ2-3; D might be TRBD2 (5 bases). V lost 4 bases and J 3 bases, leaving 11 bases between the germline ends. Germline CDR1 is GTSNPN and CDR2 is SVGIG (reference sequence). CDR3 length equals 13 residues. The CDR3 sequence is CAWKGARTDTQYF. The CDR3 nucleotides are TGTGCCTGGAAGGGAGCGAGGACAGATACGCAGTATTTT.

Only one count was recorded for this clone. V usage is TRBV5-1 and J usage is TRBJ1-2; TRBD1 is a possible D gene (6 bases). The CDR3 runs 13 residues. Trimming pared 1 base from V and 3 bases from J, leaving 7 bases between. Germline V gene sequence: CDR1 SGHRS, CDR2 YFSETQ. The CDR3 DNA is TGCGCCAGCAGCTTGAAGGGGGACTATGGCTACACCTTC. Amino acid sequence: CASSLKGDYGYTF.

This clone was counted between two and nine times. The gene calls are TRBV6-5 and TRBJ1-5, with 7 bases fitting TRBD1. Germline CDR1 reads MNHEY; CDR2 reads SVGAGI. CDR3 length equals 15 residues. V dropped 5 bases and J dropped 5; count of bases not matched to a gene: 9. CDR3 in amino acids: CASSPDREPHQPQHF. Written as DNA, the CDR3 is TGTGCCAGCAGTCCTGACAGGGAGCCCCATCAGCCCCAGCATTTT.

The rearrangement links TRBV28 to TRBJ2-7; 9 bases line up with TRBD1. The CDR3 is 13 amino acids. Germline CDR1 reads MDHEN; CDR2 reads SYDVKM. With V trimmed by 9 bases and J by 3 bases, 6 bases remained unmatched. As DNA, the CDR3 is TGTGCCAGTCGACAGGGGGTAAACTACGAGCAGTACTTC. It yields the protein CASRQGVNYEQYF. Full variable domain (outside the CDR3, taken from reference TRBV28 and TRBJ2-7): DVKVTQSSRYLVKRTGEKVFLECVQDMDHENMFWYRQDPGLGLRLIYFSYDVKMKEKGDIPEGYSVSREKKERFSLILESASTNQTSMYLCASRQGVNYEQYFGPGTRLTVT.

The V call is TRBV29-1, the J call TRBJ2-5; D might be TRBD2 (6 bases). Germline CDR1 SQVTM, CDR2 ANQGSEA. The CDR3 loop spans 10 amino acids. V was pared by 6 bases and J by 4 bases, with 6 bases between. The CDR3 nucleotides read TGCAGCGTCGGGGGAGAGACCCAGTACTTC. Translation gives CSVGGETQYF.

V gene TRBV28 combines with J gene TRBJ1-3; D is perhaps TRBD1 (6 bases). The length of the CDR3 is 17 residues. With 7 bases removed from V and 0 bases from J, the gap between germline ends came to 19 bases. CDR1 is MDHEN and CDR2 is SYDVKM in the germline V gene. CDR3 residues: CASTPGGALVSGNTIYF. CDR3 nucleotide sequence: TGTGCCAGCACCCCGGGGGGGGCCTTAGTCTCTGGAAACACCATATATTTT.

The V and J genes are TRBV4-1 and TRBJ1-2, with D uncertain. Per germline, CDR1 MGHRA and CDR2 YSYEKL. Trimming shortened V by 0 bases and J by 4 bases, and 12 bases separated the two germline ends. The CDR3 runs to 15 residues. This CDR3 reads CASSQDGGLVYGYTF. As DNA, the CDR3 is TGCGCCAGCAGCCAAGATGGCGGGTTGGTCTATGGCTACACCTTC.

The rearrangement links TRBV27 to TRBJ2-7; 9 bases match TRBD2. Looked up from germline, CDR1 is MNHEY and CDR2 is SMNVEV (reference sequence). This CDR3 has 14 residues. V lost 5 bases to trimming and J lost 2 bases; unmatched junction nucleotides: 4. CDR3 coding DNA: TGTGCCAGCAGTGTAGCGGGAGAGGCCTACGAGCAGTACTTC. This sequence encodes CASSVAGEAYEQYF.

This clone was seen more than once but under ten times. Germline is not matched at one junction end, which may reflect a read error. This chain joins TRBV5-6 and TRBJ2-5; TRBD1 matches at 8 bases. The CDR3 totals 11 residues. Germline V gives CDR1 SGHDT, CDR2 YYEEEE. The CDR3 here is CGQGKKETQYF. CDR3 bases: TGCGGACAGGGCAAGAAAGAGACCCAGTACTTC. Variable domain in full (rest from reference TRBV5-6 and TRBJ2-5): DAGVTQSPTHLIKTRGQQVTLRCSPKSGHDTVSWYQQALGQGPQFIFQYYEEEERQRGNFPDRFSGHQFPNYSSELNVNALLLGDSALYLCGQGKKETQYFGPGTRLLVL.

CDR3 protein: CASKEKDREEYF. CDR3 DNA: TGTGCCAGCAAAGAAAAAGACAGGGAGGAGTACTTC. This chain uses TRBV6-1 with TRBJ2-7, with a tentative D call TRBD1 (7 bases). CDR1 MNHNS and CDR2 SASEGT come from the germline V gene. The V and J ends lost 7 bases and 11 bases respectively, with 18 bases between them. CDR3 length equals 12 residues.

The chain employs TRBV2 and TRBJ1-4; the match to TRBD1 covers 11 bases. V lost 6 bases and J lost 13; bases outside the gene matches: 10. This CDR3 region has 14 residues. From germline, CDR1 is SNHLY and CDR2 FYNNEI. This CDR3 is CASSYRTGGRRLFF. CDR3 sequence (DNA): TGTGCCAGCAGCTATCGGACAGGGGGCAGAAGACTGTTTTTT.

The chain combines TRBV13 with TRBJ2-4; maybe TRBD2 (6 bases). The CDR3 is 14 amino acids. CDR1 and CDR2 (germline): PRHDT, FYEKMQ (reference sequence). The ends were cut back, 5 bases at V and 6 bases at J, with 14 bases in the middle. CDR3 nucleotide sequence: TGTGCCAGCAGCCCCCGACTAGAAACAAACATTCAGTACTTC. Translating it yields CASSPRLETNIQYF.

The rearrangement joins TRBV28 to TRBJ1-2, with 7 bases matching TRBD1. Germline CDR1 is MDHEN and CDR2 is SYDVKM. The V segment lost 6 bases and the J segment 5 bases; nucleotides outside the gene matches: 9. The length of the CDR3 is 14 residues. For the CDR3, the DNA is TGTGCCAGCAGGAGGGGGCCGGAGGGTTATGGCTACACCTTC. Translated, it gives CASRRGPEGYGYTF.

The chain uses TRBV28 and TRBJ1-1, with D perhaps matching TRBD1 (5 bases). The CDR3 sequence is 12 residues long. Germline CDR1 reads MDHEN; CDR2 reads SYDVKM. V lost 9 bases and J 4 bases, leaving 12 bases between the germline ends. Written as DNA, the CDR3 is TGTGCCAGTTTGGGAGGGGCCACTGAAGCTTTCTTT. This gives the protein CASLGGATEAFF.

DNA for the CDR3: TGTGCCAGCAGCCCTCGTAGCGGGCTCCTCTCCTACAATGAGCAGTTCTTC. Translated: CASSPRSGLLSYNEQFF. The rearrangement joins TRBV7-8 to TRBJ2-1, with 7 bases aligning to TRBD2. Germline V gives CDR1 SGHVS, CDR2 FQNEAQ. Trimming cost V 5 bases and J 0 bases; bases outside gene matches: 10. This CDR3 region has 17 residues.

The DNA for the CDR3 is TGTGCCAGCAGCTTCAGACCAAGGGGCGATACGCAGTATTTT. Its translation: CASSFRPRGDTQYF. The rearrangement uses TRBV7-8 and TRBJ2-3; D possibly corresponds to TRBD1 (5 bases). The germline V gene has CDR1 SGHVS and CDR2 FQNEAQ. The ends were cut back, 3 bases at V and 6 bases at J, with 13 bases in the middle. The CDR3 covers 14 residues.

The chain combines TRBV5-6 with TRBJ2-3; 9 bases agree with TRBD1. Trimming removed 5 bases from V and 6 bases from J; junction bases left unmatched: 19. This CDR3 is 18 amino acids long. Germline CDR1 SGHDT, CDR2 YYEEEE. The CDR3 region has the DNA TGTGCCAGCAGAGACTGGCCCCCGGGACAGGGATTTCAGGATACGCAGTATTTT. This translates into CASRDWPPGQGFQDTQYF. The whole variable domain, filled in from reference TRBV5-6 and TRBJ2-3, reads DAGVTQSPTHLIKTRGQQVTLRCSPKSGHDTVSWYQQALGQGPQFIFQYYEEEERQRGNFPDRFSGHQFPNYSSELNVNALLLGDSALYLCASRDWPPGQGFQDTQYFGPGTRLTVL.

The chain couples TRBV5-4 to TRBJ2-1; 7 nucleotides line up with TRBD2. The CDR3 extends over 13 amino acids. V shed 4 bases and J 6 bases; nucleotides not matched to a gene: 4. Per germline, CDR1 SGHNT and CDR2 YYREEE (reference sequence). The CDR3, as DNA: TGTGCCAGCAGCCGGGGCGGGGGCAATGAGCAGTTCTTC. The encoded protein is CASSRGGGNEQFF.

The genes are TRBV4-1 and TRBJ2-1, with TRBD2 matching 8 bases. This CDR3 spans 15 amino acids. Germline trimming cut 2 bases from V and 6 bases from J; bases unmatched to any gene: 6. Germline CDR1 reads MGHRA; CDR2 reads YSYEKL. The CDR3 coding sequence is TGCGCCAGCAGCCAATCCCGGACTAGCTTCAATGAGCAGTTCTTC. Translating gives CASSQSRTSFNEQFF.

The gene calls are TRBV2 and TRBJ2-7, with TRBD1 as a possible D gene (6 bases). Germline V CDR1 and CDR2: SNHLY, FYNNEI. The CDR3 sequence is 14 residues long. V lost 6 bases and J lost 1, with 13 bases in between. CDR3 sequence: CASSGTFLSYEQYF. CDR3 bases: TGTGCCAGCAGCGGGACATTCCTTTCCTACGAGCAGTACTTC.

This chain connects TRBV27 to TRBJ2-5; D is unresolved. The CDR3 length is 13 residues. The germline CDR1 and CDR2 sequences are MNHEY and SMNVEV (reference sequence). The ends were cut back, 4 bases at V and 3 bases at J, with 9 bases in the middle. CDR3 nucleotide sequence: TGTGCCAGCAGTTATCGCGCCGAAGAGACCCAGTACTTC. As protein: CASSYRAEETQYF.

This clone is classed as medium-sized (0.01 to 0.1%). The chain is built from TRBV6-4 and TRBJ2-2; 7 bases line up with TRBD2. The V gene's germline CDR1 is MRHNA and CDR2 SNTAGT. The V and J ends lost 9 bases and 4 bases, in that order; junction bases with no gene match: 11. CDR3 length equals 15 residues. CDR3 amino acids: CASAPAGESTGELFF. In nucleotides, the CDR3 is TGTGCCAGTGCGCCGGCGGGAGAATCCACCGGGGAGCTGTTTTTT.

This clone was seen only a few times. This CDR3 is CASSGGATYEQYF. The CDR3 DNA follows: TGTGCCAGTAGTGGGGGGGCAACTTACGAGCAGTACTTC. The chain is built from TRBV19 and TRBJ2-7; the D gene is possibly TRBD2 (7 bases). Germline V gene lookup returns CDR1 LNHDA and CDR2 SQIVND (reference sequence). Trimming shortened V by 5 bases and J by 4 bases, and 12 bases separated the two germline ends. This CDR3 has 13 amino acids.

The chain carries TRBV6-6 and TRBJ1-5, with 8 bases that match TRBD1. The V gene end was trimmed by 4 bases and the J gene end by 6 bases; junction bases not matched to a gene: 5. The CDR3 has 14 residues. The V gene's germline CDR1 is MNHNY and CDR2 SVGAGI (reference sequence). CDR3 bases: TGTGCCAGCAGTTCCCGGACAGGGACTCAGCCCCAGCATTTT. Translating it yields CASSSRTGTQPQHF.

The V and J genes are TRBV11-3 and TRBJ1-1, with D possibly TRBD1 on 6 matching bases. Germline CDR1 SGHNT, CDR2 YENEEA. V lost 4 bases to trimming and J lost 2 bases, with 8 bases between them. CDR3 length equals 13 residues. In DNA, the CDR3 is TGTGCCAGCAGCTGGACAGCCAACACTGAAGCTTTCTTT. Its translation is CASSWTANTEAFF.

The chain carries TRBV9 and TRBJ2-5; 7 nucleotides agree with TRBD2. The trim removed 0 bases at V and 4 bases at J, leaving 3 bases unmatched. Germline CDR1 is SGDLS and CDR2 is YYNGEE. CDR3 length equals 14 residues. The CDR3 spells CASSVGGGGETQYF. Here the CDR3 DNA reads TGTGCCAGCAGCGTAGGGGGGGGTGGAGAGACCCAGTACTTC. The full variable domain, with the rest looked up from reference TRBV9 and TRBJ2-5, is DSGVTQTPKHLITATGQRVTLRCSPRSGDLSVYWYQQSLDQGLQFLIQYYNGEERAKGNILERFSAQQFPDLHSELNLSSLELGDSALYFCASSVGGGGETQYFGPGTRLLVL.

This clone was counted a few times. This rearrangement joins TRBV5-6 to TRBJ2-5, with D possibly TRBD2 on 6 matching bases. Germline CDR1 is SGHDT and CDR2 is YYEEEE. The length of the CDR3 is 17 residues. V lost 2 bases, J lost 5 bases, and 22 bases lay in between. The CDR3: CASSFLVGGGAPETQYF. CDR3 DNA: TGTGCCAGCAGCTTTTTGGTTGGTGGAGGGGCGCCCGAGACCCAGTACTTC.

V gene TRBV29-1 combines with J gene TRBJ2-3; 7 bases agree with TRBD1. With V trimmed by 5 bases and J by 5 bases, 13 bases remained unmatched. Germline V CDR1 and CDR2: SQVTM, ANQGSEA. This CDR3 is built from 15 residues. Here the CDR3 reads CSVSVGAGGIDTQYF. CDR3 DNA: TGCAGCGTTTCCGTCGGGGCAGGGGGAATAGATACGCAGTATTTT.

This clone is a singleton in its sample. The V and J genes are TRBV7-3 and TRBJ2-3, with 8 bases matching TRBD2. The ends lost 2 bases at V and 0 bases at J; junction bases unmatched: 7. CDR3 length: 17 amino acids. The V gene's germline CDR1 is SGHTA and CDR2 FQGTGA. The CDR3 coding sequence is TGTGCCAGCAGCTTAGGGCGACTAGCGTCTAGCACAGATACGCAGTATTTT. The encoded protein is CASSLGRLASSTDTQYF.